This T cell receptor beta chain is drawn from a study of cytomegalovirus exposure and HLA in healthy donors. About the study: According to later analysis, the same platform produced the 120 or so validation and 600 to 800 first-cohort repertoires. Overall study results and limits: The study listed around 150 cytomegalovirus-associated TCR beta chains. Three of the chains that were CMV-associated were confirmed in vitro to be specific for CMV antigens.

Generated by immunoSEQ multiplex PCR, the TCRdb table keeps only in-frame clones and is missing some. The sample lists roughly 200,000 clones, more than 75% occurring once. This clone was recorded only once. Its antigen is unidentified. Separation from the approximately 710-subject first cohort characterized the roughly 120-subject validation cohort, to which the donors belonged. The germline V gene encodes CDR1 SGHTA and CDR2 FQGTGA. The CDR3 is 15 amino acids. Trimming took 5 bases from V and 8 from J, leaving 18 bases between them. This clonotype originated in a man aged 30 to 39 in good health and CMV-seropositive. The sample comprised PBMCs. The rearrangement links TRBV7-3 to TRBJ1-4; D is perhaps TRBD1 (5 bases). Here the CDR3 reads CASSRRAGREEKLFF. CDR3 bases: TGTGCCAGCAGCCGGAGGGCAGGGAGGGAGGAAAAACTGTTTTTT.